This T cell receptor (beta chain) was identified during a study of OX40 agonist ivuxolimab in advanced cancers. The CDR3 is 15 residues long. The ends lost 3 bases at V and 5 bases at J; junction bases unmatched: 6. The germline gives CDR1 MDHEN, CDR2 SYDVKM. Generated by immunoSEQ multiplex PCR, the TCRdb table keeps only in-frame clones and is missing some. The sample has some 86,000 clones; about 85% are singletons. The sequence came from an adult with an advanced solid tumor such as melanoma, head and neck, liver or kidney cancer. The sequencing used CD4+ or CD8+ T cells sorted from blood, collected in a trial of the OX40 agonist ivuxolimab. The chain combines TRBV28 with TRBJ2-3, with 9 bases identical to TRBD2. CDR3 coding DNA: TGTGCCAGCAGTTTGCAAGCGGGAGGTGGAGATACGCAGTATTTT. Its protein product is CASSLQAGGGDTQYF.